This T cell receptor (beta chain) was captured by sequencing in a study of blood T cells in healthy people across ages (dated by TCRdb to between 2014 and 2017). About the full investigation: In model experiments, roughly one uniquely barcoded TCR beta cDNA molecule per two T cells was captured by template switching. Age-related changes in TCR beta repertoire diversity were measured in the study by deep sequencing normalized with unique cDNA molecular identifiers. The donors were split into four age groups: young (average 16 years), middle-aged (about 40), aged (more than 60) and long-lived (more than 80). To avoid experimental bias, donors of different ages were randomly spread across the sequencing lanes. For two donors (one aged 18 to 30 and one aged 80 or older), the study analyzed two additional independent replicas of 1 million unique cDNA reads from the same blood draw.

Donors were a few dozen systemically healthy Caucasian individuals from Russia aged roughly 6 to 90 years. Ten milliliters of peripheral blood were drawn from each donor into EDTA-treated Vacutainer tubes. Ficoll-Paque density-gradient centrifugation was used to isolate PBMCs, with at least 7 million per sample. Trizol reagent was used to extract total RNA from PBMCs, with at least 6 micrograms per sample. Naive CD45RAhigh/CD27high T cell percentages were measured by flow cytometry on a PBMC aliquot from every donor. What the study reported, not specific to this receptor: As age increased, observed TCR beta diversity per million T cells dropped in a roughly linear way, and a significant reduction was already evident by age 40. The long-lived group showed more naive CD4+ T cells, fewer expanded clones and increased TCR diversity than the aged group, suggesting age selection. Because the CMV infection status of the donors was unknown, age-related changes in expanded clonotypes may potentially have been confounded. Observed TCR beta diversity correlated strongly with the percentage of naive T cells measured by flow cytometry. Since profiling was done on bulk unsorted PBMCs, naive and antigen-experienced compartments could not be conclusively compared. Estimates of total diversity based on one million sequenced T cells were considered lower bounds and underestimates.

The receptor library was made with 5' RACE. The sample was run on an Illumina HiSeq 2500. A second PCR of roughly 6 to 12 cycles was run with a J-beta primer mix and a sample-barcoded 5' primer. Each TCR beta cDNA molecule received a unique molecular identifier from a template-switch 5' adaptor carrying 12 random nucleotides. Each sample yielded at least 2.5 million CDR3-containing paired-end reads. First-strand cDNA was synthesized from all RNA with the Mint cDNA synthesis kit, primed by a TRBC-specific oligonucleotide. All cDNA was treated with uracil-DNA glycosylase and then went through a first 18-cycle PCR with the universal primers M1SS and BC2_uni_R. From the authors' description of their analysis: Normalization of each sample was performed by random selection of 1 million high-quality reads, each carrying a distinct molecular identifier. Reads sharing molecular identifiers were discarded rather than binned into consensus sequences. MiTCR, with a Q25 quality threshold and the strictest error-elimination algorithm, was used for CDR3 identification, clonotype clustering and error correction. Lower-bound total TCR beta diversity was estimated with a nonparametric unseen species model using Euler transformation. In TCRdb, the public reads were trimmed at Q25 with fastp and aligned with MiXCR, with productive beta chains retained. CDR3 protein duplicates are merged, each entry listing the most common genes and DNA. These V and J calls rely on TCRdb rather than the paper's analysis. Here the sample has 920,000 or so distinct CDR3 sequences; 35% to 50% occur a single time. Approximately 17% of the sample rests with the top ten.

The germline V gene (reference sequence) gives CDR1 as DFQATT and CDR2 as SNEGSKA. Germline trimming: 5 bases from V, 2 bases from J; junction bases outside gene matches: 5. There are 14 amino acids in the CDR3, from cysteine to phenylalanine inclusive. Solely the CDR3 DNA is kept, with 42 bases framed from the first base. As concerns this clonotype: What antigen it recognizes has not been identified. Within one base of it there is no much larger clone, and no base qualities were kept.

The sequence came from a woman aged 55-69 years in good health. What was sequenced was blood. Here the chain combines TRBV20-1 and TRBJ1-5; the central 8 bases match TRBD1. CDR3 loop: CSARTGGRNQPQHF. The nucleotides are TGCAGTGCTCGCACAGGGGGGCGCAATCAGCCCCAGCATTTT.